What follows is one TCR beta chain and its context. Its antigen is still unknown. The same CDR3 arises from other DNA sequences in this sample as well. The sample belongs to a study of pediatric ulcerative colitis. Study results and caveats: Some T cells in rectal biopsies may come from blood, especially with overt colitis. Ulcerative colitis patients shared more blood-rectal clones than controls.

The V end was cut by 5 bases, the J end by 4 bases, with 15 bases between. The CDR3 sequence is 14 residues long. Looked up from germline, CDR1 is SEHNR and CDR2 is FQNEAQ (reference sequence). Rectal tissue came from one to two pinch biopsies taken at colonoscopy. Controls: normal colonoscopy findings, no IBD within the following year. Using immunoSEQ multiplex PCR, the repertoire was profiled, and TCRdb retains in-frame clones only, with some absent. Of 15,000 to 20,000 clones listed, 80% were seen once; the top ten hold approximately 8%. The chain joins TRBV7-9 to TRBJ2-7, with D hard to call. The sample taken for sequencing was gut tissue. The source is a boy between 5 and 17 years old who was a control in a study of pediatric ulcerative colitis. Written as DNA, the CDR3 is TGTGCCAGCAGCCTCCCCGGTTCTCCTTACGAGCAGTACTTC. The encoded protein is CASSLPGSPYEQYF.